Described below is a single T cell receptor (beta chain) sequence and its context. Its matching antigen is unknown. These data originate in a study of OX40 agonist ivuxolimab in advanced cancers. About the study: Dose-escalation subjects each had hepatocellular carcinoma, melanoma, renal cell or head and neck cancer. Aged roughly 23 to 90 with a mean of about 63 years, they were 82.7% male. Notes on the study in general: The work left the antigen specificity of expanded peripheral T cells undetermined. Among T cells, CD8+ cells averaged more expanded clones than CD4+ cells.

Losses at the gene ends were 6 bases for V and 3 bases for J; bases not matched to a gene: 4. This CDR3 has 14 amino acids. Germline V gives CDR1 MNHNS, CDR2 SASEGT. Clones were read by immunoSEQ multiplex PCR, and TCRdb kept only the in-frame ones, dropping some. The sample contains more than 60,000 clones, more than 75% of which appear only once. The material sequenced was CD4+ or CD8+ T cells sorted from blood, taken in a trial of the OX40 agonist ivuxolimab. The chain uses TRBV6-1 and TRBJ1-5; 8 nucleotides align to TRBD1. This sequence was found in an adult with an advanced solid tumor such as melanoma, head and neck, liver or kidney cancer. The CDR3: CASSSGQANQPQHF. In nucleotides, the CDR3 is TGTGCCAGCAGCTCGGGACAGGCCAATCAGCCCCAGCATTTT.